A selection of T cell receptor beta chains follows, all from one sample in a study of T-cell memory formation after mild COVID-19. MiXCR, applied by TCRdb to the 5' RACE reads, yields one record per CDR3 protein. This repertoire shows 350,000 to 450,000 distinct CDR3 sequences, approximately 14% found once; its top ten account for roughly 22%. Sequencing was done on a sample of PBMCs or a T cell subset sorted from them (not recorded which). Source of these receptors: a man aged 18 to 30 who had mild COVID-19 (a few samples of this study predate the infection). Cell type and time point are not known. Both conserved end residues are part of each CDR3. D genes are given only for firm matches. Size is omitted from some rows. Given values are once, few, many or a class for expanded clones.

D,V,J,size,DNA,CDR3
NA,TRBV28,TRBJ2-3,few,TGTGCCAGCAATGGGGTTGTCCCAGATACGCAGTATTTT,CASNGVVPDTQYF
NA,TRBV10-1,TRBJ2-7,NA,TGCGCCAGCAGTACTACAGGGAAAACGGCCGAGCAGTACTTC,CASSTTGKTAEQYF
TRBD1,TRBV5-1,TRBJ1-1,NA,TGCGCCAGCAGAACAGGGGCCGCTGAAGCTTTCTTT,CASRTGAAEAFF
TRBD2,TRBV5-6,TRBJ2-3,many,TGTGCCAGCAGCTTGACGGGGGGGCCTTCTGCAGATACGCAGTATTTT,CASSLTGGPSADTQYF
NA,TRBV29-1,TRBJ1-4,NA,TGCAGCGTTGTGTGGGCGACTGGTCGGGAAAAACTGTTTTTT,CSVVWATGREKLFF
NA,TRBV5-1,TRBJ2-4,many,TGCGCCAGCAGCTTGGAAGCGGCCGAGGGAAACATTCAGTACTTC,CASSLEAAEGNIQYF
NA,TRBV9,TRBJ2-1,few,TGTGCCAGCAGCGTAGATGGGGACGCCTACAATGAGCAGTTCTTC,CASSVDGDAYNEQFF
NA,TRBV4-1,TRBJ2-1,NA,TGCGCCAGCAGCCAAGGGGGGGCGGGGGTCCCCTACAATGAGCAGTTCTTC,CASSQGGAGVPYNEQFF
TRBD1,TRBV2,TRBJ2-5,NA,TGTGCCAGCAGGCCAACCCGGACAGGGGTTTCCGAGACCCAGTACTTC,CASRPTRTGVSETQYF
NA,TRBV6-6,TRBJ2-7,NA,TGTGCCAGCAGTTACCCTGCCGGGACTTCCTACGAGCAGTACTTC,CASSYPAGTSYEQYF
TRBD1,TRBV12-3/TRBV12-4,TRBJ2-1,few,TGTGCCAGCAGCAACAGGGGGCGGAATGAGCAGTTCTTC,CASSNRGRNEQFF
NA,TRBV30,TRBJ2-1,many,TGTGCCTGGGAGGCTCTATCCGGTGAGCAGTTCTTC,CAWEALSGEQFF
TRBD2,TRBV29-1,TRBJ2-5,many,TGCAGCGTTAATCTAGCGGGGGGCGCTTATAAGGGGACCCAGTACTTC,CSVNLAGGAYKGTQYF
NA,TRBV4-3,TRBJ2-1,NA,TGCGCCAGCAGCCCTAGGACAGGGAGGGATGCTGAGCAGTTCTTC,CASSPRTGRDAEQFF
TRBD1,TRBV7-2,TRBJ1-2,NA,TGTGCCAGCAGCTTATGGGGGACAGCAAGAGGCTACACCTTC,CASSLWGTARGYTF
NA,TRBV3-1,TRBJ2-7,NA,TGTGCCAGCAGCCCAGGTGTCTGGGAGGCCTACGAGCAGTACTTC,CASSPGVWEAYEQYF
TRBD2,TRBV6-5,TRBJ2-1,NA,TGTGCCAGCAGTTCCTACCTAGCGGGGGTTCTCGGTGAGCAGTTCTTC,CASSSYLAGVLGEQFF
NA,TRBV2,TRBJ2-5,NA,TGTGCCAGCAGCGTTCGAAGACTATCACAAGAGACCCAGTACTTC,CASSVRRLSQETQYF
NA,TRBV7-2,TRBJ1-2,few,TGTGCCAGCAGCTTGCCTCTACGAGCTAACTCCGGGGGCTACACCTTC,CASSLPLRANSGGYTF
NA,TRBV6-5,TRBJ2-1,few,TGTGCCAGCAGTTACTCGGGACCTTTAATCGATGAGCAGTTCTTC,CASSYSGPLIDEQFF
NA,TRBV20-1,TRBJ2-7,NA,TGCAGTGCTCAACAGAGCTCCTACGAGCAGTACTTC,CSAQQSSYEQYF
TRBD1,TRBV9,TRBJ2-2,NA,TGTGCCAGCAGCGACAGACAGGGGCTCAACACCGGGGAGCTGTTTTTT,CASSDRQGLNTGELFF
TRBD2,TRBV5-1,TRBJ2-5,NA,TGCGCCAGCAGCTTGGTGCCCAGCGGGGCTGAGACCCAGTACTTC,CASSLVPSGAETQYF
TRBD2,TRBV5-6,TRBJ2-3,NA,TGTGCCAGCAGCCTCACTAGCGGGGGGAATACGCAGTATTTT,CASSLTSGGNTQYF
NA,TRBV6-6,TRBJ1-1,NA,TGTGCCAGCAGTTACGCCCGGGCAGCTGAAGCTTTCTTT,CASSYARAAEAFF
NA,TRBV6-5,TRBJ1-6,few,TGTGCCAGCACCCAAAGGACAGATCGTTCACCCCTCCACTTT,CASTQRTDRSPLHF
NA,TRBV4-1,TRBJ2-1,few,TGCGCCAGCAGCCAAGGGCAGGGTCCCTACAATGAGCAGTTCTTC,CASSQGQGPYNEQFF
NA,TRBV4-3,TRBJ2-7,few,TGCGCCAGCAGTTCCCGGGACGGAGACTACGAGCAGTACTTC,CASSSRDGDYEQYF
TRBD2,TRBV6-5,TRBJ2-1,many,TGTGCCAGCAGTTTTAGCGGGGGGGCTTTAGAGCAGTTCTTC,CASSFSGGALEQFF
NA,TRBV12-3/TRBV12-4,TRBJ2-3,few,TGTGCCAGCAGGGCCATCAACGGAGATACGCAGTATTTT,CASRAINGDTQYF
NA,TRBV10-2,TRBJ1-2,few,TGCGCCAGCAGTGACCAAGGCGGCTATGGCTACACCTTC,CASSDQGGYGYTF
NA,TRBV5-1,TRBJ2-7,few,TGCGCCAGCAGAAGAGGGGAGAGGTACGAGCAGTACTTC,CASRRGERYEQYF
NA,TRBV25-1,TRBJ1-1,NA,TGTGCCAGCAGTGACCTACACGGTCTTGAAGCTTTCTTT,CASSDLHGLEAFF
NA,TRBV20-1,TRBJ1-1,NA,TGCAGTGCTAGAGGCCCGGGGGCGACTGAAGCTTTCTTT,CSARGPGATEAFF
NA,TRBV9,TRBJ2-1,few,TGTGCCAGCAGCGTAACAGGGTTGCCCTACAATGAGCAGTTCTTC,CASSVTGLPYNEQFF
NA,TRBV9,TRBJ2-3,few,TGTGCCAGCAGCGGCGGGACGCGGTGGTTCACAGATACGCAGTATTTT,CASSGGTRWFTDTQYF